This T cell receptor (beta chain) was recovered during a study of shared clonotypes between healthy human individuals. Looked up from germline, CDR1 is MNHNS and CDR2 is SASEGT. V was cut by 3 bases and J by 1 base, with 7 bases left in between. CDR3 length: 14 amino acids. The repertoire was sequenced with immunoSEQ multiplex PCR; TCRdb's copy has only in-frame clones and lacks some. The table has 2 million to 2.5 million clones, about 94% seen once. To note about this clone: Its antigen is not identified. Other DNA sequences within the sample encode an identical CDR3.

General study points: In general, naive subsets displayed greater estimated richness than memory subsets did.

This receptor was identified in a man aged 18-30 years in good health. The rearrangement joins TRBV6-1 to TRBJ1-5; D remains ambiguous. Specimen: naive CD4+ T cells sorted from blood. The subset is: CD45RA+ positively selected. This CDR3 is CASSEMGSNQPQHF. In DNA form, the CDR3 reads TGTGCCAGCAGTGAGATGGGGAGCAATCAGCCCCAGCATTTT.